This T cell receptor beta chain was found in a study of control samples from healthy donors and cancer patients. This table comes from immunoSEQ multiplex PCR, and its TCRdb copy is limited to in-frame clones, with some not included. The table lists 40,000 to 50,000 clones, approximately 94% of them singletons. The CDR3 consists of 15 residues. The germline V gene encodes CDR1 WNHNN and CDR2 SYGVQD (reference sequence). V dropped 2 bases and J dropped 6; count of bases not matched to a gene: 6. The chain uses TRBV10-1 and TRBJ2-3; 9 bases agree with TRBD2. Sequenced: blood. This receptor was taken from a man between 60 and 70 years old in good health. CDR3 residues: CASSEIAGVPDTQYF. The CDR3 nucleotides read TGCGCCAGCAGTGAGATAGCGGGAGTCCCGGATACGCAGTATTTT.